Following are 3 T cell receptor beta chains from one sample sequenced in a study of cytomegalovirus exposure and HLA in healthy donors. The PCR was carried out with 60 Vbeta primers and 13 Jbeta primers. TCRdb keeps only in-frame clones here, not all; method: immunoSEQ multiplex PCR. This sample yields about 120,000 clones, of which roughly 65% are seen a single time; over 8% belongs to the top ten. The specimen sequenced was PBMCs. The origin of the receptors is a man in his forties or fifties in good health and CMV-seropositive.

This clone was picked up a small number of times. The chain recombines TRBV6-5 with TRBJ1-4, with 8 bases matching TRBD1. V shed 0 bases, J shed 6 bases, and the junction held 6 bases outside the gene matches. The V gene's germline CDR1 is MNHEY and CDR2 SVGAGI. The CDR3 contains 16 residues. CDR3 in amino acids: CASSYSSMTGDEKLFF. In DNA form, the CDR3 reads TGTGCCAGCAGTTACTCGTCTATGACAGGGGATGAAAAACTGTTTTTT.

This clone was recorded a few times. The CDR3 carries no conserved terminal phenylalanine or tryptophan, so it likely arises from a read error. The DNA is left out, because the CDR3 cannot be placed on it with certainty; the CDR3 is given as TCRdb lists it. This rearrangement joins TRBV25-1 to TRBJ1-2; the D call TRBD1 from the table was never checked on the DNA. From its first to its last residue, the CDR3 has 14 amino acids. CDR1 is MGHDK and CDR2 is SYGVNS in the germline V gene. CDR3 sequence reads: CASSVGLPPTGLEL.

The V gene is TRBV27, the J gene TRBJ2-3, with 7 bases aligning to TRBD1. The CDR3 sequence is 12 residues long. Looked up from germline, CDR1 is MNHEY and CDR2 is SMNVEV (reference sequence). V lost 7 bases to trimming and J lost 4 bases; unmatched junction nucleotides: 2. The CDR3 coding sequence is TGTGCCAGCAACACAGGGGCAGATACGCAGTATTTT. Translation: CASNTGADTQYF.